The clone carrying this T cell receptor beta chain appeared many times. Its antigen is not known. The cDNA was generated by 5'RACE with 10-nucleotide random UMIs. The output of every sequencing run, over 180 million TCR-beta sequences, came from 15-18 subjects. TCRdb passed the 5' RACE reads through MiXCR, listing each CDR3 protein once. The sample holds 50,000 to 70,000 distinct CDR3 sequences, around 3.3% seen once. CDR1 and CDR2 from the germline V gene are SGHRS and YFSETQ. Trimming pared 0 bases from V and 3 bases from J, leaving 8 bases between. The CDR3 is 14 amino acids. This entry comes from a study of neurological immune-mediated disorders. Study-level findings and limits: When repertoires were grouped phylogenetically, those of 18 of 34 multiple sclerosis patients fell into one related-CDR3 cluster, a possible signature. The multiple sclerosis repertoire cluster had no clinical or MRI feature associated with it.

This clonotype originated in a man aged 40-49 years with multiple sclerosis. The chain joins TRBV5-1 to TRBJ2-3; possibly TRBD1 for D (5 bases). Sequencing was performed on PBMCs. CDR3 amino acids: CASSLGGRTDTQYF. CDR3 nucleotide sequence: TGCGCCAGCAGCTTGGGGGGCAGGACAGATACGCAGTATTTT.